This T cell receptor beta chain came from a study of blood T cell repertoires in COVID-19. TCRdb keeps only in-frame clones here, not all; method: immunoSEQ multiplex PCR. The table shows around 150,000 clones, with 75% to 90% occurring only once. Germline V lookup: CDR1 LNHDA, CDR2 SQIVND (reference sequence). This CDR3 region has 13 residues. Trimming took off 9 bases at V and 5 bases at J, with 14 bases between the two ends. The J gene is TRBJ2-1, the V gene TRBV19, with a possible D match to TRBD2 (6 bases). The receptor was derived from a man in his fifties with active COVID-19. The sample consisted of peripheral blood. As DNA, the CDR3 is TGTGCCAGCACCAGACTAGGACACAATGAGCAGTTCTTC. Residues: CASTRLGHNEQFF.